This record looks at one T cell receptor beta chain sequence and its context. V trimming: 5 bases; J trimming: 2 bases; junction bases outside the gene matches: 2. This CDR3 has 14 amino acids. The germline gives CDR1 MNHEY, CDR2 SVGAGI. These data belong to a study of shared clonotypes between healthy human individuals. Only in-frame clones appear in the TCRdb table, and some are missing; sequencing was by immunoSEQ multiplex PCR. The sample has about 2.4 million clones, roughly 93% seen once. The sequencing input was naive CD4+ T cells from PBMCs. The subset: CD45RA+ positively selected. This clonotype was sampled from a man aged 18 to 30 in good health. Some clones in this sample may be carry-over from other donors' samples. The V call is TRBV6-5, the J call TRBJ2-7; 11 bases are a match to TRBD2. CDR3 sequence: CASSIAGGPYEQYF. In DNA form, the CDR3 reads TGTGCCAGCAGTATAGCGGGAGGGCCCTACGAGCAGTACTTC.